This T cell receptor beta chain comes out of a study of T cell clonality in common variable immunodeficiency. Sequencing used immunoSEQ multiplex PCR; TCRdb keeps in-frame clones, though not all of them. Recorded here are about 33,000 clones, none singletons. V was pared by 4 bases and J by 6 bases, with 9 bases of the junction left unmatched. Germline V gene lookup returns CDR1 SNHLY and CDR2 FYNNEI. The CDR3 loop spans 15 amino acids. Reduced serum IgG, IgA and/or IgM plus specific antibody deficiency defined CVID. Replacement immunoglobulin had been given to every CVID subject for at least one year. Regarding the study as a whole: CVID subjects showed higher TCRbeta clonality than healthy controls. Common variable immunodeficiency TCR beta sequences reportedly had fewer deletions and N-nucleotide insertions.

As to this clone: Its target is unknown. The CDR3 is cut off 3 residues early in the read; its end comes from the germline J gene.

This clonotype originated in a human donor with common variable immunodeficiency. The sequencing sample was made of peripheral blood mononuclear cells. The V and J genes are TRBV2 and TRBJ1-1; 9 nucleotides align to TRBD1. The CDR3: CASSVGQGRMAEAFF. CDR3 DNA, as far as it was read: TGTGCCAGCAGTGTCGGACAGGGGAGGATGGCTGAA.